The rows below give T cell receptor beta chains drawn from one sample of a study of cytomegalovirus exposure and HLA in healthy donors. The repertoire was sequenced with immunoSEQ multiplex PCR; TCRdb's copy has only in-frame clones and lacks some. The sample has about 100,000 clones, over 75% seen once. Specimen: PBMCs. The receptors derive from a man aged 30-40 years in good health and CMV-seronegative. The CDR3 runs from the conserved cysteine through the conserved F or W.

j_call v_call cdr3_aa
TRBJ2-5 TRBV12-5 CASALDSRETQYF
TRBJ2-5 TRBV9 CASSVALQETQYF
TRBJ2-7 TRBV10-3 CAISESGGSSYEQYF
TRBJ2-1 TRBV4-1 CASSAGPTSNEQFF
TRBJ2-2 TRBV23-1 CASSQKGSGELFF
TRBJ2-7 TRBV6-1 CASSETSGGPYEQYF
TRBJ1-1 TRBV28 CASSYTGGTEAFF
TRBJ1-2 TRBV15 CATSRDGTGAFYGYTF
TRBJ1-6 TRBV7-2 CASSWGTGTSPLHF
TRBJ2-5 TRBV18 CASSPGGQVKETQYF
TRBJ2-6 TRBV5-1 CASSRRPTGLSSSGANVLTF
TRBJ2-1 TRBV6-1 CASVQDLEVNEQFF
TRBJ1-4 TRBV7-9 CASSPPGTQNEKLFF
TRBJ2-2 TRBV7-8 CASSPSPGNTGELFF
TRBJ2-7 TRBV30 CAWSGKSSYEQYF
TRBJ2-7 TRBV7-9 CASSDPARAGTGHYEQYF
TRBJ1-6 TRBV18 CASSPLDRGHNSPLHF
TRBJ1-5 TRBV7-9 CASSSGQGTSQPQHF
TRBJ1-1 TRBV4-1 CASSHHAGELMNTEAFF
TRBJ2-3 TRBV6-6 CASSPRTSTDTQYF
TRBJ2-5 TRBV18 CASSGTGQETQYF
TRBJ2-2 TRBV5-4 CASSSLAAGGPGELFF
TRBJ2-7 TRBV6-1 CASTVGEGSYEQYF
TRBJ2-1 TRBV7-2 CASTLGPTSGSYNEQFF
TRBJ1-2 TRBV18 CASSPPLTAYGYTF
TRBJ1-6 TRBV7-2 CASSRDRGLGSPLHF
TRBJ2-7 TRBV5-4 CASSLERTYEQYF
TRBJ2-3 TRBV6-5 CASSQDSPSTDTQYF
TRBJ1-1 TRBV5-1 CASSLDRANTEAFF
TRBJ2-7 TRBV13 CASSSDRSYEQYF
TRBJ2-5 TRBV11-2 CASSPTGFQETQYF
TRBJ2-2 TRBV25-1 CASSESGTGPTGELFF
TRBJ2-5 TRBV21-1 CASSKGASGSQETQYF
TRBJ2-3 TRBV7-3 CASSLIGTSVTDTQYF
- TRBV29-1 CSVEGTGSNEQYF
TRBJ2-7 TRBV19 CASSTQSTGTYEQYF
TRBJ2-3 TRBV5-1 CASSSGSDTQYF
TRBJ1-3 TRBV7-3 CASSQTGGGTIYF
TRBJ1-4 TRBV18 CASSPNVQGAGEKLFF
TRBJ2-5 TRBV7-9 CASSFAGLVGGPFGETQYF
TRBJ2-1 TRBV27 CASSYQQISGRRDNEQFF
TRBJ2-1 TRBV6-5 CASYEGRGYNEQFF
TRBJ2-1 TRBV5-6 CASSPTGGEAAEQFF